This entry features one T cell receptor (beta chain) sequence. These data come from a study of radiation and T cells in renal cell carcinoma. Time point given: blood 2 weeks post-SBRT. Specified treatment: 15 Gy SBRT to primary tumor, nephrectomy 4 weeks later. Measured with immunoSEQ multiplex PCR; TCRdb has only the in-frame clones, and not every one. Among around 130,000 clones listed, around nine tenths were seen once. The sample in question was blood, obtained from a patient whose treatment included radiotherapy and nephrectomy. The TCR sequence derives from a woman in her sixties or seventies with renal cell carcinoma.

The CDR3 bases are TGTGCCGCCGGAGGGGTGAACACTGAAGCTTTCTTT. Amino acids: CAAGGVNTEAFF. This sequence joins TRBV30 and TRBJ1-1; perhaps TRBD1 as D (5 bases). V was trimmed by 8 bases and J by 0 bases, leaving 10 bases between them. The germline V gene encodes CDR1 GTSNPN and CDR2 SVGIG (reference sequence). The CDR3 sequence is 12 residues long.